This T cell receptor beta chain was found in a study of blood T cell repertoires in COVID-19. Study details: COVID-19 samples collected from the United States, Italy and Spain covered acute and convalescent phases. PBMCs, B-cell-depleted T cells, or T cells provided the cDNA or gDNA that made up the material.

The authors' processing: Counts of nucleated cells, estimated from reference gene primer amplification, were obtained. Profiling relied on immunoSEQ multiplex PCR, and the TCRdb table lists in-frame clones only, not all of them. V and J calls and clone size are given by that table; D and trimming were obtained from the DNA. The sample records 150,000 to 200,000 clones, around nine tenths being singletons. This CDR3 spans 14 amino acids. Germline CDR1 is KGHSH and CDR2 is LQKENI. Deletions cut 4 bases from V and 3 bases from J, with 13 bases between. Sequenced input: peripheral blood. The rearrangement joins TRBV18 to TRBJ2-7; possibly TRBD1 for D (6 bases). The TCR originated in a man aged 50 or older with acute or convalescent COVID-19. The CDR3 DNA is TGTGCCAGCTCACTCTCCCGGGACAACTACGAGCAGTACGTC. It specifies CASSLSRDNYEQYV.